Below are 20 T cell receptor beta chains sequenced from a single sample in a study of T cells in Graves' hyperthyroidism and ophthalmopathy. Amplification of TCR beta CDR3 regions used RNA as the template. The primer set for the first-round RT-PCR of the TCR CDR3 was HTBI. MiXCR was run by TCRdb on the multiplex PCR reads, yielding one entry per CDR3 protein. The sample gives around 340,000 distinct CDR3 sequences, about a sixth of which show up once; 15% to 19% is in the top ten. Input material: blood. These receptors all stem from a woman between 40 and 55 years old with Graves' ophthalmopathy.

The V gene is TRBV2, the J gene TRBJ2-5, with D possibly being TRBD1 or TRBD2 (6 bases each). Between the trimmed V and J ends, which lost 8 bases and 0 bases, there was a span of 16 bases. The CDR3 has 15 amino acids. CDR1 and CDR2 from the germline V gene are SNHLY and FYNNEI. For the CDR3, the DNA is TGTGCCAGCCATAGGGGGGCCACGTACCAAGAGACCCAGTACTTC. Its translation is CASHRGATYQETQYF.

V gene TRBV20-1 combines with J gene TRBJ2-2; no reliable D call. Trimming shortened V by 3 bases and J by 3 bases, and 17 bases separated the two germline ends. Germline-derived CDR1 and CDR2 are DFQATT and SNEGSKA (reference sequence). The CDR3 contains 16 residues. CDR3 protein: CSASGPTGVDTGELFF. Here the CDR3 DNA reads TGCAGTGCTAGTGGTCCTACTGGGGTCGACACCGGGGAGCTGTTTTTT.

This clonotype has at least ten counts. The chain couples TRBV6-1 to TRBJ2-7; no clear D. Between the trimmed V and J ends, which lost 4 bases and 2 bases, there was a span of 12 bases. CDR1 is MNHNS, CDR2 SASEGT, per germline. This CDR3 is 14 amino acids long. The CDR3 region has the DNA TGTGCCAGCAGTGGGAACCGCCCCCCCTACGAGCAGTACTTC. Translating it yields CASSGNRPPYEQYF.

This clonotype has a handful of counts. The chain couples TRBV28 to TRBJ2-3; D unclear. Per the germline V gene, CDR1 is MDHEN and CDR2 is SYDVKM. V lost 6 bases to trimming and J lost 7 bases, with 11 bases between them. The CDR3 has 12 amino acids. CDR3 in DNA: TGTGCCAGCAGCAGGAGTCGCTATACGCAGTATTTT. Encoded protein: CASSRSRYTQYF.

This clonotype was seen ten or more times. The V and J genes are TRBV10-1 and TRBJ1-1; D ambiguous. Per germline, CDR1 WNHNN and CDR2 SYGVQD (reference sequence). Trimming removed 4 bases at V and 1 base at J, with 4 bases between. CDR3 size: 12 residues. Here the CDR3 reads CASSAENTEAFF. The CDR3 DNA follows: TGCGCCAGCAGTGCGGAGAACACTGAAGCTTTCTTT.

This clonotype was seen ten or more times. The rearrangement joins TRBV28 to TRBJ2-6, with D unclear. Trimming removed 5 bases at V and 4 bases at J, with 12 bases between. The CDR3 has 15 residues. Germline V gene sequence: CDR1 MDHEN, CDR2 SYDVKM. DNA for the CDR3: TGTGCCAGCAGTGACTCTCAGGAGGGGGCCAACGTCCTGACTTTC. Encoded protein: CASSDSQEGANVLTF.

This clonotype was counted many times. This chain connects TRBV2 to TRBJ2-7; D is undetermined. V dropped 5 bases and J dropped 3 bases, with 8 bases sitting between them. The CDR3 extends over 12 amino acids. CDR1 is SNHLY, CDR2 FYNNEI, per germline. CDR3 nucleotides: TGTGCCAGCAGTCCTCTTAGCTACGAGCAGTACTTC. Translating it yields CASSPLSYEQYF. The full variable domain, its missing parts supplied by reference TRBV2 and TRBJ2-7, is EPEVTQTPSHQVTQMGQEVILRCVPISNHLYFYWYRQILGQKVEFLVSFYNNEISEKSEIFDDQFSVERPDGSNFTLKIRSTKLEDSAMYFCASSPLSYEQYFGPGTRLTVT.

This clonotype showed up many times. As DNA, the CDR3 is TGTGCCAGCCGAGGAATTGAGGGAGAGACCCAGTACTTC. Translated: CASRGIEGETQYF. The chain carries TRBV28 and TRBJ2-5; D is possibly TRBD2 (5 bases). The ends were cut back, 8 bases at V and 4 bases at J, with 14 bases in the middle. CDR3 length: 13 residues. The germline CDR1 and CDR2 sequences are MDHEN and SYDVKM.

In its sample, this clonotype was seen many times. CDR3: CASSYMSRWQGGTGELFF. Written as DNA, the CDR3 is TGTGCCAGCAGTTACATGAGTCGGTGGCAGGGGGGTACCGGGGAGCTGTTTTTT. The V gene is TRBV6-2 or TRBV6-3, the J gene TRBJ2-2; TRBD1 might be the D (7 bases). Germline V gene lookup returns CDR1 MNHEY and CDR2 SVGEGT. The ends were cut back, 2 bases at V and 5 bases at J, with 21 bases in the middle. CDR3 length: 18 residues.

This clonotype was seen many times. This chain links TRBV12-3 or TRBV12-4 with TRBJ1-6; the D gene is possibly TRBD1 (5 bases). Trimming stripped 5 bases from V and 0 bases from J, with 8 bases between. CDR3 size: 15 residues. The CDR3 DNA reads TGTGCCAGCAGTCGACAGCCCTCCTATAATTCACCCCTCCACTTT. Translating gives CASSRQPSYNSPLHF.

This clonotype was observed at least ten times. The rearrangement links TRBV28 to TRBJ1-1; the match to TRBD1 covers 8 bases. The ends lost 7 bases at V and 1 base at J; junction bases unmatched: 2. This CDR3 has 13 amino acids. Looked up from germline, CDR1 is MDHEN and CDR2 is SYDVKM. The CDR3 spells CASKTGANTEAFF. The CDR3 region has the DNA TGTGCCAGCAAGACAGGGGCGAACACTGAAGCTTTCTTT.

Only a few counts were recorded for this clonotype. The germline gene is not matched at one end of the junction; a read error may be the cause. The CDR3 DNA follows: TGTGCCAGCAGCTTAGTTCGGCTAAGGGACGAGCAGTCCTTC. Protein product: CASSLVRLRDEQSF. V and J are TRBV7-8 and TRBJ2-7, with D perhaps TRBD1 or TRBD2 (5 bases each). The CDR3 consists of 14 residues. Per germline, CDR1 SGHVS and CDR2 FQNEAQ. The variable domain in full, with the rest retrieved from reference TRBV7-8 and TRBJ2-7, is GAGVSQSPRYKVAKRGQDVALRCDPISGHVSLFWYQQALGQGPEFLTYFQNEAQLDKSGLPSDRFFAERPEGSVSTLKIQRTQQEDSAVYLCASSLVRLRDEQSFGPGTRLTVT.

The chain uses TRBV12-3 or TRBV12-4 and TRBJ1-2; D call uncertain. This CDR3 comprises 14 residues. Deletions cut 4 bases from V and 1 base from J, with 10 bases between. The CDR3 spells CASSSNRDNYGYTF. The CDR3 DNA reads TGTGCCAGCAGTTCTAACCGGGATAACTATGGCTACACCTTC.

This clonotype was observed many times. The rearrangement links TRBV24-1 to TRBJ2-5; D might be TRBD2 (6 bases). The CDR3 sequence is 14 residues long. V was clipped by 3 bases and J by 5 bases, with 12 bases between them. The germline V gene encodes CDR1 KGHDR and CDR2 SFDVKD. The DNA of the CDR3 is TGTGCCACCAGTGATGGAGGGAGTCGGGAGACCCAGTACTTC. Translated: CATSDGGSRETQYF.

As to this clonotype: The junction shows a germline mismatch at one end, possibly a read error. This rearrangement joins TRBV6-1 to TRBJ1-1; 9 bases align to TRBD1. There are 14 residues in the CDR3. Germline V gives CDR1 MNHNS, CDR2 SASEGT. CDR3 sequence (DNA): TGTGCCAGCAGCGGGGGACAGGGATACACTGAAGCTCTCTTT. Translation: CASSGGQGYTEALF.

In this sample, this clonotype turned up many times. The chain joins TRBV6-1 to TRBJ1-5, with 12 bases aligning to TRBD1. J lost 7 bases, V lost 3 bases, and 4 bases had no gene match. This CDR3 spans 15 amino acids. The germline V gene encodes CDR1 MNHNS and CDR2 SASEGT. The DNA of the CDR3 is TGTGCCAGCAGTGACGAGGGACAGGGGGCCCAGCCCCAGCATTTT. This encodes CASSDEGQGAQPQHF.

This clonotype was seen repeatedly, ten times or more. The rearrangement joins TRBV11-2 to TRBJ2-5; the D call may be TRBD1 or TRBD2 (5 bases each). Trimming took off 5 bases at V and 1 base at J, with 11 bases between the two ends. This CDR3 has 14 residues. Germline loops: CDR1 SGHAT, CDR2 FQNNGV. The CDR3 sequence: CASSDYGAQETQYF. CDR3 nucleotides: TGTGCCAGCAGCGACTACGGGGCCCAAGAGACCCAGTACTTC.

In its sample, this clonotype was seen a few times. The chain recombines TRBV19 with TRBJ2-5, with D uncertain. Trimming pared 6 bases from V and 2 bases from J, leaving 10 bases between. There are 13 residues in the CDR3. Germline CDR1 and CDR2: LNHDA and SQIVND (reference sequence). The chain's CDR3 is CASRNRAQETQYF. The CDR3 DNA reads TGTGCCAGTAGGAATAGGGCACAAGAGACCCAGTACTTC.

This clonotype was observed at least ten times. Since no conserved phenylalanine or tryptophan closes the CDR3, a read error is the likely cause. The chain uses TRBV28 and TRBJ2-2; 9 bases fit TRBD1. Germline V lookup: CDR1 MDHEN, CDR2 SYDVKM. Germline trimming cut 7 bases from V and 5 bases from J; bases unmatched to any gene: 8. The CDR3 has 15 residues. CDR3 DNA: TGTGCCAGCACCCGCTCCGGGACAGGGACCGGGGAGCTGTTTTCT. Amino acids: CASTRSGTGTGELFS.

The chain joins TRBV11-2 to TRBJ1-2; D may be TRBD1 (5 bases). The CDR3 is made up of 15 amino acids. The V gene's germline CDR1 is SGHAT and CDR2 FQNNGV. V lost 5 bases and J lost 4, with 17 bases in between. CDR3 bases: TGTGCCAGCAGCACGAGACGGGGACCAACCTATGGCTACACCTTC. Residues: CASSTRRGPTYGYTF.